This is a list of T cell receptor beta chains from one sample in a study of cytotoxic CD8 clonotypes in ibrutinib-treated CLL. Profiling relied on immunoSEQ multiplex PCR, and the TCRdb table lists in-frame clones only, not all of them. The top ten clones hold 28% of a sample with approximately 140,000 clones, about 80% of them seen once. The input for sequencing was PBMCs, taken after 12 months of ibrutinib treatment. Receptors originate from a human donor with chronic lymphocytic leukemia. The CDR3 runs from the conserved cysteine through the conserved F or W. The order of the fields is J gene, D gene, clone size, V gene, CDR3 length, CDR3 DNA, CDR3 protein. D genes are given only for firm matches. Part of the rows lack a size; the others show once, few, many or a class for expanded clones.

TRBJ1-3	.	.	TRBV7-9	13	TGTGCCAGCAGCTGGGCGGCTGGAAACACCATATATTTT	CASSWAAGNTIYF
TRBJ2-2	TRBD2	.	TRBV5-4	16	TGTGCCAGCAGGGCAGCAGGGTTCGGGGGGACCGGGGAGCTGTTTTTT	CASRAAGFGGTGELFF
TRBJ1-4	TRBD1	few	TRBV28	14	TGTGCCAGCAGTTCCTTACTTAGACAGGGTAAACTGTTTTTT	CASSSLLRQGKLFF
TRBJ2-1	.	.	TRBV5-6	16	TGTGCCAGCAGTCCCCTTGGGGGGCAAGTCTACAATGAGCAGTTCTTC	CASSPLGGQVYNEQFF
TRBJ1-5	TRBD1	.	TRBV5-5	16	TGTGCCAGCAGCCCGGACGGAGGCAGGGGGTTACCGCCCCAGCATTTT	CASSPDGGRGLPPQHF
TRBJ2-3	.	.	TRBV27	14	TGTGCCAGCAGAACGGGGTCTAGCACAGATACGCAGTATTTT	CASRTGSSTDTQYF
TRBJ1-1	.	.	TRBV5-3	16	TGTGCCAGAAGCTTGCCAAGGACACGAGGGAACACTGAAGCTTTCTTT	CARSLPRTRGNTEAFF
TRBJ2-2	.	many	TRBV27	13	TGTGCCAGCAGTTTCTCAGCGACCGGGGAGCTGTTTTTT	CASSFSATGELFF
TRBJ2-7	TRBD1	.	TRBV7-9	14	TGTGCCAGCAGCGGGGGACAGGGAACCTACGAGCAGTACTTC	CASSGGQGTYEQYF
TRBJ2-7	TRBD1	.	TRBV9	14	TGTGCCAGCAGCGTAGAAGGGACAGACTACGAGCAGTACTTC	CASSVEGTDYEQYF
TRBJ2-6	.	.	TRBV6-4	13	TGTGCCAGCTCTACATCTGGGGCCAACGTCCTGACTTTC	CASSTSGANVLTF
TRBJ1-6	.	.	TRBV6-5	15	TGTGCCAGCAGCTTAGGTGTCCGAGCCTATTCACCCCTCCACTTT	CASSLGVRAYSPLHF
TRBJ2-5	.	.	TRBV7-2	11	TGTGCCAGCAGCCGCTGGGAGACCCAGTACTTC	CASSRWETQYF
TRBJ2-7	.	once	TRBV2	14	TGTGCCAGCAGTGATACCCGGACGGGGACCGAGCAGTACTTC	CASSDTRTGTEQYF
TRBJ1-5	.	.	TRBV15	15	TGTGCCACCAGCGCTCCGGGGGGGCGTTTCGGGCCCCAGCATTTT	CATSAPGGRFGPQHF
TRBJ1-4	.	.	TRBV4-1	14	TGCGCCAGCAGCCGAGGGTCTCTGGATGAAAAACTGTTTTTT	CASSRGSLDEKLFF
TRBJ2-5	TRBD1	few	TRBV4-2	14	TGTGCCAGCAGCCAAGGACAGGGAAGGGAGACCCAGTACTTC	CASSQGQGRETQYF
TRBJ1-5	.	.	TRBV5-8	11	TGTGCCAGCAGCTTTAACCGGCCCCAGCATTTT	CASSFNRPQHF
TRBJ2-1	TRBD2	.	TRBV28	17	TGTGCCAGCAGCGGCGGGAGGGATACCACCGTAGGCAATGAGCAGTTCTTC	CASSGGRDTTVGNEQFF
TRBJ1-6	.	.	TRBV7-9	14	TGTGCCAGCAGCTTAGGGGCAGGGAGTTCACCCCTCCACTTT	CASSLGAGSSPLHF
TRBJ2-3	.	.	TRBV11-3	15	TGTGCCAGCAGCTTTTGTCGACAGAACACAGATACGCAGTATTTT	CASSFCRQNTDTQYF
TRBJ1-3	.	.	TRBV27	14	TGTGCCAGCAAGAGGGGGAATTCTGGAAACACCATATATTTT	CASKRGNSGNTIYF
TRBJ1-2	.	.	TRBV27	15	TGTGCCAGCAGTCCAACCCCCGAGGGATTCTATGGCTACACCTTC	CASSPTPEGFYGYTF
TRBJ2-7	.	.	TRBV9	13	TGTGCCAGCAGCCCCCCCGTCACGAACGAGCAGTACTTC	CASSPPVTNEQYF
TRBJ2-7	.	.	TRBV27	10	TGTGCCCCCCGCACCTACGAGCAGTACTTC	CAPRTYEQYF
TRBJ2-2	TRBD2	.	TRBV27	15	TGTGCCAGCATGGCTAGCGGGGAACACACCGGGGAGCTGTTTTTT	CASMASGEHTGELFF
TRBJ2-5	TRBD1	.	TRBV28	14	TGTGCCAGCAGTTCTCCGGACAGGCAAGAGACCCAGTACTTC	CASSSPDRQETQYF
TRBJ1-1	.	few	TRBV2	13	TGTGCCAGCATGCAACAGTCCTACACTGAAGCTTTCTTT	CASMQQSYTEAFF
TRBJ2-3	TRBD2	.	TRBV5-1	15	TGTGCCAGCAGCTGGGAGCGGGGCTTCACAGATACGCAGTATTTT	CASSWERGFTDTQYF
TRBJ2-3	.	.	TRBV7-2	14	TGTGCCAGCAGCTTGGCATCACCGGGGGATACGCAGTATTTT	CASSLASPGDTQYF
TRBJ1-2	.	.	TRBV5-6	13	TGTGCCAGCAGCTTGGGCATGGTTGTGGGCTACACCTTC	CASSLGMVVGYTF
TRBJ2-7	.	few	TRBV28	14	TGTGCCAGCAGGGTTAGTGGCAGGGGCTACGAGCAGTACTTC	CASRVSGRGYEQYF
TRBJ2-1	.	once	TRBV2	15	TGTGCCACACAAAAGGGCTCAGGGGACTACAATGAGCAGTTCTTC	CATQKGSGDYNEQFF
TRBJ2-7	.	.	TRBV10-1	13	TGCGCCAGCAGGGAGTACAGCTCCTACGAGCAGTACTTC	CASREYSSYEQYF
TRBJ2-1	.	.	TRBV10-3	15	TGTGCCATCAGTGAGGCCTGGACACACGACAATGAGCAGTTCTTC	CAISEAWTHDNEQFF
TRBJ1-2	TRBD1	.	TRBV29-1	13	TGCAGCGCATATCATAGGGGGCGCGAGGGCTACACCTTC	CSAYHRGREGYTF
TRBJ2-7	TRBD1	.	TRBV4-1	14	TGCGCCAGCAGCCCGGGACAGAGCTCCTACGAGCAGTACTTC	CASSPGQSSYEQYF
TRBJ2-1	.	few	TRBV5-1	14	TGCGCCAGCAGCCGGGGCCCGGAGGACAATGAGCAGTTCTTC	CASSRGPEDNEQFF
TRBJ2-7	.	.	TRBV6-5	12	TGTGCCAGCAGCCGAGAGGGATACGAGCAGTACTTC	CASSREGYEQYF
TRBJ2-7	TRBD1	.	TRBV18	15	TGTGCCAGCTCACCACCGACGACAGGGGATCACGAGCAGTACTTC	CASSPPTTGDHEQYF
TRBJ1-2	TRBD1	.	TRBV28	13	TGTGCCAGCAGTTCGCACAGGGGTGATGGCTACACCTTC	CASSSHRGDGYTF
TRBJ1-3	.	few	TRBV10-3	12	TGTGCCATCGGTGACAGGTGGTACACCATATATTTT	CAIGDRWYTIYF
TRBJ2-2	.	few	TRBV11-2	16	TGTGCCAGCAGCTTATATTCCGACAGGAACACCGGGGAGCTGTTTTTT	CASSLYSDRNTGELFF
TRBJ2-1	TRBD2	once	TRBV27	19	TGTGCCAGCAGTTTCCTATCCTCTAGCGGGGGGGTCTCTCACAATGAGCAGTTCTTC	CASSFLSSSGGVSHNEQFF
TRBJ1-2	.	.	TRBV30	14	TGTGCCTGGGCCCCGGACCTATTGGGATATGGCTACACCTTC	CAWAPDLLGYGYTF
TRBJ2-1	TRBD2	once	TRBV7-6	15	TGTGCCAGCAGCTTAGCGGCGGGGGGGGTCGATGAGCAGTTCTTC	CASSLAAGGVDEQFF
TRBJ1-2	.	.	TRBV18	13	TGTGCCAGCTCACCTGGGGGGAGTTATGGCTACACCTTC	CASSPGGSYGYTF
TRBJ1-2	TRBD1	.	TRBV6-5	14	TGTGCCAGCAGCCCAGGACAGGGGAACTATGGCTACACCTTC	CASSPGQGNYGYTF
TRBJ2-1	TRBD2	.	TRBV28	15	TGTGCCAGCAGTAACCTAGCGGGGGGTTACAATGAGCAGTTCTTC	CASSNLAGGYNEQFF
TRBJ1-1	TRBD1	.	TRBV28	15	TGTGCCAGCAGCCTCCGTGGGGAGGGACAGCGTGAAGCTTTCTTT	CASSLRGEGQREAFF
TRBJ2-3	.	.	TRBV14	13	TGTGCCAGCAGCCTTCCAGGCACAGATACGCAGTATTTT	CASSLPGTDTQYF
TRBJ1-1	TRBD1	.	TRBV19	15	TGTGCCAGTAGTATGGTGGACAGGGATTGGACTGAAGCTTTCTTT	CASSMVDRDWTEAFF
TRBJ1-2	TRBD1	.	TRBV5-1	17	TGCGCCAGCAGCTTGGGCCAGGGGGCCTTCGCTAACTATGGCTACACCTTC	CASSLGQGAFANYGYTF
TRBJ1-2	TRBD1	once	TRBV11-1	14	TGTGCCAGCAGCCCGAGACAGGGCGGCTATGGCTACACCTTC	CASSPRQGGYGYTF
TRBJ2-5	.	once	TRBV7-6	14	TGTGCCAGCAGGTCCGGTGGGGGGCTAGAGACCCAGTACTTC	CASRSGGGLETQYF